The source of this T cell receptor (beta chain) is a study of PD-L1 blockade in urothelial cancer. The CDR3 length is 15 residues. Trimming left V 5 bases short and J 2 bases short, with 13 bases between. The germline V gene has CDR1 SGHRS and CDR2 YFSETQ. Time point denoted: pretreatment peripheral blood. Some clones are missing from TCRdb's copy, which holds only in-frame ones; the method was immunoSEQ multiplex PCR. The sample yields about 86,000 clones, under 90% seen once. This chain uses TRBV5-1 with TRBJ1-4, with D possibly TRBD1 on 5 matching bases. This specimen was PBMCs, taken around atezolizumab (anti-PD-L1) treatment. This clonotype was obtained from a man in his 60s with urothelial cancer. The CDR3 loop is CASRLAGLTNEKLFF. The CDR3 DNA reads TGCGCCAGCAGATTAGCAGGGCTCACTAATGAAAAACTGTTTTTT.